Following are 21 T cell receptor beta chains from one sample sequenced in a study of PD-1 blockade in classical Hodgkin lymphoma. Measured with immunoSEQ multiplex PCR; TCRdb has only the in-frame clones, and not every one. Found here are 47,000 or so clones, approximately 91% of them singletons; the top ten hold 4.5% to 6%. Regarding time point: newly diagnosed, previously untreated cHL patient sample. The sample consisted of peripheral blood mononuclear cells (PBMCs). These TCRs come from a human donor with classical Hodgkin lymphoma.

The chain employs TRBV29-1 and TRBJ2-1; D not resolved. V gave up 7 bases and J gave up 0 bases, with 13 bases separating them. The CDR3 contains 14 residues. Germline V CDR1 and CDR2: SQVTM, ANQGSEA. The CDR3 reads CSAALQSSYNEQFF. DNA of the CDR3: TGCAGCGCAGCCTTGCAGAGCTCCTACAATGAGCAGTTCTTC.

This clone came up once. V is TRBV29-1 and J is TRBJ1-4, with 7 bases identical to TRBD1. This CDR3 is 15 amino acids long. The V gene end was trimmed by 6 bases and the J gene end by 7 bases; junction bases not matched to a gene: 14. From germline, CDR1 is SQVTM and CDR2 ANQGSEA. CDR3: CSVLMSTGRREKLFF. In DNA, the CDR3 is TGCAGCGTCCTAATGTCGACAGGGAGGCGTGAAAAACTGTTTTTT.

The chain carries TRBV21-1 and TRBJ1-5; TRBD1, the D gene given by the table, was not confirmed from the DNA. TRBV21-1 is recorded as a pseudogene. The CDR3 spans 18 residues. CDR3 amino acids: CASSKWCRDRVMPKPQHF. As DNA, the CDR3 is TGTGCCAGCAGCAAATGGTGTAGGGACAGGGTAATGCCGAAGCCCCAGCATTTT.

The V gene is TRBV7-9, the J gene TRBJ2-7; 13 nucleotides align to TRBD2. The germline CDR1 and CDR2 sequences are SEHNR and FQNEAQ (reference sequence). The junction had 12 bases not matched to a gene; V was cut back by 5 bases and J by 5 bases. CDR3 length: 17 amino acids. Written as DNA, the CDR3 is TGTGCCAGCAGCCCCTTGGGGCCAGGACTAGCGGGAGACGAGCAGTACTTC. Protein: CASSPLGPGLAGDEQYF.

V is TRBV28 and J is TRBJ2-7; D possibly corresponds to TRBD2 (5 bases). The CDR3 has 14 residues. Trimming cost V 2 bases and J 2 bases, with 10 bases left between them. Germline V lookup: CDR1 MDHEN, CDR2 SYDVKM. The CDR3 protein is CASSLLGLTYEQYF. DNA for the CDR3: TGTGCCAGCAGTTTACTAGGACTGACCTACGAGCAGTACTTC.

V and J are TRBV28 and TRBJ2-7, with D tentatively TRBD1 (6 bases). The CDR3 has 12 amino acids. Trimming removed 6 bases at V and 2 bases at J, with 8 bases between. The V gene's germline CDR1 is MDHEN and CDR2 SYDVKM. The CDR3 loop is CASRQGTYEQYF. The DNA of the CDR3 is TGTGCCAGCAGGCAGGGGACCTACGAGCAGTACTTC.

The rearrangement joins TRBV23-1 to TRBJ1-1, with 7 positions matching TRBD1. TRBV23-1 is given ORF status, its function remaining uncertain. J gave up 2 bases and V 6 bases, and 6 bases lay outside the gene matches. This CDR3 spans 14 amino acids. The CDR3 loop is CASSLTGRNTEAFF. The DNA of the CDR3 is TGCGCCAGCAGCCTGACAGGGAGAAACACTGAAGCTTTCTTT.

V and J are TRBV1 and TRBJ2-3; the table gives TRBD2 as D, unverified against the DNA. TRBV1 corresponds to a pseudogene. This CDR3 contains 13 residues. Written as DNA, the CDR3 is TGCACCACTTTGGAGGGCCTGACAGATACGCAGTATTTT. Protein: CTTLEGLTDTQYF.

J is TRBJ1-2 and V is TRBV28, with D possibly TRBD1 on 5 matching bases. From germline, CDR1 is MDHEN and CDR2 SYDVKM. V was shortened by 1 base and J by 8 bases, with 17 bases between the two germline ends. The CDR3 is made up of 15 amino acids. CDR3 DNA: TGTGCCAGCAGTTTATTAAAGGAGTCAGGGAAAGGCTACACCTTC. Translated: CASSLLKESGKGYTF.

The V call is TRBV6-1, the J call TRBJ2-7, with D possibly TRBD2 on 5 matching bases. The V end was cut by 1 base, the J end by 7 bases, with 8 bases between. CDR1 is MNHNS, CDR2 SASEGT, per germline. This CDR3 is 12 amino acids long. CDR3 nucleotides: TGTGCCAGCAGTGAAGGAGGGCTTGAGCAGTACTTC. Protein sequence: CASSEGGLEQYF.

The chain recombines TRBV9 with TRBJ2-3, with 9 bases fitting TRBD2. The CDR3 extends over 15 amino acids. V gave up 4 bases and J gave up 3 bases; unmatched junction bases: 6. Germline V gives CDR1 SGDLS, CDR2 YYNGEE. The DNA of the CDR3 is TGTGCCAGCAGCCGTAGCGGGAGAGGGACAGATACGCAGTATTTT. It yields the protein CASSRSGRGTDTQYF.

This sequence joins TRBV10-3 and TRBJ2-7; 8 bases line up with TRBD2. The germline gives CDR1 ENHRY, CDR2 SYGVKD. The CDR3 extends over 14 amino acids. The V segment lost 3 bases and the J segment 0 bases; nucleotides outside the gene matches: 1. The CDR3 coding sequence is TGTGCCATCAGTGACGGGAGGGGCTCCTACGAGCAGTACGTC. Translated: CAISDGRGSYEQYV.

The chain couples TRBV4-1 to TRBJ2-7; 9 positions match TRBD1. CDR1 and CDR2 (germline): MGHRA, YSYEKL. This CDR3 has 15 amino acids. V lost 3 bases to trimming and J lost 3 bases; unmatched junction nucleotides: 6. CDR3 DNA sequence: TGCGCCAGCAGCCATGACCCGACAGGGGGCTACGAGCAGTACTTC. This encodes CASSHDPTGGYEQYF.

This rearrangement joins TRBV2 to TRBJ2-1, with a tentative D call TRBD2 (6 bases). Looked up from germline, CDR1 is SNHLY and CDR2 is FYNNEI. Trimming cost V 5 bases and J 4 bases, with 15 bases left between them. The CDR3 consists of 15 residues. The CDR3 is CASSWERAQYNEQFF. DNA for the CDR3: TGTGCCAGCAGTTGGGAGCGGGCTCAATACAATGAGCAGTTCTTC.

The J gene is TRBJ1-4, the V gene TRBV7-9; weak D call: TRBD1 (5 bases). The length of the CDR3 is 14 residues. V lost 4 bases and J lost 3, with 9 bases in between. CDR1 is SEHNR, CDR2 FQNEAQ, per germline (reference sequence). This CDR3 reads CASSWGVANEKLFF. The CDR3 coding sequence is TGTGCCAGCAGCTGGGGGGTAGCTAATGAAAAACTGTTTTTT.

This rearrangement joins TRBV28 to TRBJ1-4; 10 nucleotides line up with TRBD1. Germline CDR1 MDHEN, CDR2 SYDVKM. The CDR3 is 15 residues long. Trimming cost V 5 bases and J 8 bases; bases outside gene matches: 8. CDR3 nucleotide sequence: TGTGCCAGCAGTCTTTCCGGGACAGGGGTAGAAAAACTGTTTTTT. Translation: CASSLSGTGVEKLFF.

The chain joins TRBV6-1 to TRBJ1-2; D unresolved. Trimming stripped 1 base from V and 9 bases from J, with 12 bases between. The CDR3 totals 13 residues. Germline V gives CDR1 MNHNS, CDR2 SASEGT. The DNA of the CDR3 is TGTGCCAGCAGTGAAGTCGGTGGGCAGAGCTACACCTTC. Amino acids: CASSEVGGQSYTF.

The chain couples TRBV9 to TRBJ2-3; 7 positions match TRBD2. V dropped 4 bases and J dropped 5; count of bases not matched to a gene: 10. Germline V gene sequence: CDR1 SGDLS, CDR2 YYNGEE. The CDR3 consists of 15 residues. This chain's CDR3 is CASSLTGLKGDTQYF. In DNA form, the CDR3 reads TGTGCCAGCAGCCTAACGGGACTAAAGGGAGATACGCAGTATTTT.

The V and J genes are TRBV10-3 and TRBJ2-3, with a tentative D call TRBD2 (6 bases). The CDR3 length is 13 residues. Germline V gene data show CDR1 as ENHRY and CDR2 as SYGVKD. The V gene lost 6 bases and the J gene lost 2 bases, with 9 bases spanning the gap. DNA for the CDR3: TGTGCCATCAGGCCGGGAGACACAGATACGCAGTATTTT. Amino acid sequence: CAIRPGDTDTQYF.

The V and J genes are TRBV19 and TRBJ2-2; no clear D gene. Germline V gives CDR1 LNHDA, CDR2 SQIVND (reference sequence). The CDR3 consists of 13 residues. Trimming removed 6 bases from V and 5 bases from J, with 10 bases in between. The CDR3 loop is CASSQAQTGELFF. The CDR3 DNA is TGTGCCAGTAGCCAGGCCCAAACCGGGGAGCTGTTTTTT. Variable domain in full (rest from reference TRBV19 and TRBJ2-2): DGGITQSPKYLFRKEGQNVTLSCEQNLNHDAMYWYRQDPGQGLRLIYYSQIVNDFQKGDIAEGYSVSREKKESFPLTVTSAQKNPTAFYLCASSQAQTGELFFGEGSRLTVL.

V and J are TRBV10-1 and TRBJ2-1; TRBD2 matches 10 bases. J was trimmed by 7 bases and V by 6 bases; bases with no gene match: 15. Germline assignment: CDR1 WNHNN and CDR2 SYGVQD (reference sequence). This CDR3 spans 17 amino acids. The CDR3 DNA follows: TGCGCCAGCAGCCTAAGTGGAGCGGGAGGGCCTTGGAATGAGCAGTTCTTC. Protein: CASSLSGAGGPWNEQFF.